This record concerns one TCR beta chain sequence. Its antigen remains unknown. One end of the junction varies from germline; a read error may be responsible. The data derive from a study of OX40 agonist ivuxolimab in advanced cancers. Points from the study as a whole: On average, a greater number of expanded clones characterised CD8+ T cells relative to CD4+.

Sequencing was performed with immunoSEQ multiplex PCR; in TCRdb, only in-frame clones are kept and a portion is missing. In the table there are approximately 54,000 clones, about nine tenths of which are singletons. CDR1 MDHEN and CDR2 SYDVKM come from the germline V gene. CDR3 length: 14 amino acids. This TCR was recovered from an adult with an advanced solid tumor such as melanoma, head and neck, liver or kidney cancer. This chain uses TRBV28 with TRBJ2-7; 7 nucleotides agree with TRBD2. This sample comprised CD4+ or CD8+ T cells sorted from blood, obtained in a trial of the OX40 agonist ivuxolimab. CDR3 protein: CASYRGVISSEQYF. In DNA form, the CDR3 reads TGTGCCAGCTACCGGGGGGTGATTTCCTCCGAGCAGTACTTC.